The 21 T cell receptor beta chains reported below all come from one sample, sequenced in a study of cytomegalovirus exposure and HLA in healthy donors. It was with 60 Vbeta and 13 Jbeta primers that the PCR ran. Only in-frame clones appear in the TCRdb table, and some are missing; sequencing was by immunoSEQ multiplex PCR. This table has more than 150,000 clones, about 77% appearing once. The specimen was PBMCs. The receptors derive from a woman aged 25-40 years in good health and CMV-seropositive.

Notes on this clone: The junction and the germline gene differ at one end; a read error may be behind it. Other nucleotide sequences in the sample specify the same CDR3. The chain combines TRBV28 with TRBJ2-5, with a tentative D call TRBD2 (6 bases). Germline CDR1 MDHEN, CDR2 SYDVKM. The CDR3 contains 14 residues. CDR3 protein: CASSFGGAWETQYF. The CDR3 DNA reads TGTGCTAGCAGTTTTGGAGGGGCCTGGGAGACCCAGTACTTC. Variable domain in full (rest from reference TRBV28 and TRBJ2-5): DVKVTQSSRYLVKRTGEKVFLECVQDMDHENMFWYRQDPGLGLRLIYFSYDVKMKEKGDIPEGYSVSREKKERFSLILESASTNQTSMYLCASSFGGAWETQYFGPGTRLLVL.

This rearrangement joins TRBV5-1 to TRBJ2-3; TRBD2 agrees at 11 bases. This CDR3 comprises 16 residues. Germline V lookup: CDR1 SGHRS, CDR2 YFSETQ. Trimming removed 4 bases from V and 4 bases from J; junction bases left unmatched: 8. DNA of the CDR3: TGCGCCAGCAGCCGCATAGCGGGGGGGCAGGCAGATACGCAGTATTTT. This translates into CASSRIAGGQADTQYF.

This clone was found a few times. This chain connects TRBV27 to TRBJ2-7, with unresolved D. Trimming took 2 bases from V and 0 from J, leaving 11 bases between them. The CDR3 is made up of 15 amino acids. CDR1 and CDR2 from the germline V gene are MNHEY and SMNVEV (reference sequence). The CDR3 nucleotides read TGTGCCAGCAGTTTAAGCCGATACCCCTCCTACGAGCAGTACTTC. Its protein product is CASSLSRYPSYEQYF.

This rearrangement joins TRBV9 to TRBJ2-1; the D gene is possibly TRBD1 (6 bases). Trimming cost V 3 bases and J 7 bases, with 20 bases left between them. CDR3 length equals 16 residues. Germline lookup yields CDR1 SGDLS and CDR2 YYNGEE. The CDR3 DNA follows: TGTGCCAGCAGCGGAGGGGTCTGGACAGATAAGAATGAGCAGTTCTTC. Protein sequence: CASSGGVWTDKNEQFF.

The genes are TRBV6-1 and TRBJ2-7; TRBD1 matches 8 bases. The CDR3 spans 16 residues. Germline V gene sequence: CDR1 MNHNS, CDR2 SASEGT. The ends lost 2 bases at V and 3 bases at J; junction bases unmatched: 9. The CDR3 loop is CASSERGQGRNYEQYF. The CDR3 bases are TGTGCCAGCAGTGAAAGAGGACAGGGTAGGAACTACGAGCAGTACTTC.

V is TRBV15 and J is TRBJ2-5, with TRBD1 identical over 8 bases. The DNA end favors TRBJ2-7, so the J call may be wrong. Germline V lookup: CDR1 LNHNV, CDR2 YYDKDF (reference sequence). The CDR3 covers 15 residues. CDR3 amino acids: CATSRDDRGPYEQYF. The CDR3 bases are TGTGCCACCAGCAGAGACGACAGGGGTCCCTACGAGCAGTACTTC.

This sequence joins TRBV10-2 and TRBJ1-5, with 10 bases identical to TRBD1. V shed 6 bases, J shed 6 bases, and the junction held 11 bases outside the gene matches. The V gene's germline CDR1 is WSHSY and CDR2 SAAADI. The CDR3 runs to 16 residues. Written as DNA, the CDR3 is TGCGCCAGCAGCCAGACAGGGGGCGCGGTAGGTCAGCCCCAGCATTTT. Translation: CASSQTGGAVGQPQHF.

This chain joins TRBV2 and TRBJ1-5; 7 bases align to TRBD1. This CDR3 has 15 amino acids. Germline CDR1 reads SNHLY; CDR2 reads FYNNEI. The trim removed 4 bases at V and 3 bases at J, leaving 6 bases unmatched. CDR3 nucleotide sequence: TGTGCCAGCAGTGCTGGACAGGCCCTCAATCAGCCCCAGCATTTT. Protein: CASSAGQALNQPQHF.

The chain recombines TRBV6-5 with TRBJ1-6; 7 nucleotides align to TRBD1. Germline V gene data show CDR1 as MNHEY and CDR2 as SVGAGI. V was clipped by 8 bases and J by 10 bases; unmatched bases: 8. CDR3 length equals 13 residues. The CDR3 DNA sequence: TGTGCCAGCGGAGACAGGGTGTGGTCACCCCTCCACTTT. Its translation: CASGDRVWSPLHF.

The chain carries TRBV7-2 and TRBJ2-5; the D gene is possibly TRBD2 (5 bases). Germline CDR1 is SGHTA and CDR2 is FQGNSA. The CDR3 runs 15 residues. Trimming shortened V by 7 bases and J by 2 bases, and 17 bases separated the two germline ends. CDR3: CASTVGGLGQETQYF. The CDR3 DNA is TGTGCCAGCACTGTCGGCGGGTTAGGACAAGAGACCCAGTACTTC.

The chain carries TRBV11-2 and TRBJ2-1, with 11 bases identical to TRBD2. This CDR3 is built from 16 residues. Germline CDR1 is SGHAT and CDR2 is FQNNGV. V was clipped by 3 bases and J by 7 bases; unmatched bases: 8. CDR3 residues: CASSFLAGGLNNEQFF. CDR3 coding DNA: TGTGCCAGCAGCTTCCTAGCGGGGGGCCTGAATAATGAGCAGTTCTTC.

CDR3 residues: CASSLGGAVNSPLHF. Here the CDR3 DNA reads TGTGCCAGCAGCTTGGGGGGGGCCGTCAATTCACCCCTCCACTTT. The V gene is TRBV7-9, the J gene TRBJ1-6, with D perhaps matching TRBD1 (6 bases). Trimming cost V 3 bases and J 7 bases, with 13 bases left between them. Germline V gives CDR1 SEHNR, CDR2 FQNEAQ (reference sequence). This CDR3 has 15 amino acids.

This clone was detected a few times. CDR3 sequence: CASSTTGQETQYF. The CDR3 DNA reads as TGTGCCAGCAGCACGACAGGTCAAGAGACCCAGTACTTC. The rearrangement uses TRBV5-6 and TRBJ2-5; D perhaps matches TRBD1 (6 bases). V lost 4 bases to trimming and J lost 2 bases, with 9 bases between them. Germline-derived CDR1 and CDR2 are SGHDT and YYEEEE. CDR3 length: 13 residues.

A few counts support this clone. V is TRBV19 and J is TRBJ2-1; maybe TRBD2 (7 bases). The ends were cut back, 7 bases at V and 8 bases at J, with 12 bases in the middle. CDR3 length: 12 residues. Germline CDR1 reads LNHDA; CDR2 reads SQIVND (reference sequence). Written as DNA, the CDR3 is TGTGCCAGTACCTCGGGGGGCGATGAGCAGTTCTTC. Its translation is CASTSGGDEQFF. Full variable domain (outside the CDR3, taken from reference TRBV19 and TRBJ2-1): DGGITQSPKYLFRKEGQNVTLSCEQNLNHDAMYWYRQDPGQGLRLIYYSQIVNDFQKGDIAEGYSVSREKKESFPLTVTSAQKNPTAFYLCASTSGGDEQFFGPGTRLTVL.

DNA for the CDR3: TGTGCCAGCAGCCCAAATCCTAACTATGGCTACACCTTC. This encodes CASSPNPNYGYTF. The chain recombines TRBV7-9 with TRBJ1-2; the D is unclear. From germline, CDR1 is SEHNR and CDR2 FQNEAQ (reference sequence). The CDR3 spans 13 residues. V was trimmed by 5 bases and J by 0 bases, leaving 7 bases between them.

The chain is built from TRBV9 and TRBJ1-6; 7 positions match TRBD1. Trimming removed 4 bases from V and 3 bases from J; junction bases left unmatched: 1. This CDR3 contains 14 residues. Germline V gives CDR1 SGDLS, CDR2 YYNGEE. This CDR3 is CASSRDSYNSPLHF. The CDR3 region has the DNA TGTGCCAGCAGCAGGGACAGCTATAATTCACCCCTCCACTTT.

The rearrangement joins TRBV7-2 to TRBJ2-7, with 10 positions matching TRBD1. This CDR3 spans 15 amino acids. Germline CDR1 reads SGHTA; CDR2 reads FQGNSA. The V segment lost 4 bases and the J segment 3 bases; nucleotides outside the gene matches: 6. In nucleotides, the CDR3 is TGTGCCAGCAGCTCCCGCGGGACAGGGGACTACGAGCAGTACTTC. This codes for CASSSRGTGDYEQYF.

V is TRBV27 and J is TRBJ1-1; D is perhaps TRBD1 (6 bases). The CDR3 loop spans 14 amino acids. Trimming left V 6 bases short and J 1 base short, with 12 bases between. CDR1 is MNHEY and CDR2 is SMNVEV in the germline V gene (reference sequence). The CDR3 bases are TGTGCCAGCAGCCTACCGGGACAGAACACTGAAGCTTTCTTT. This sequence encodes CASSLPGQNTEAFF.

This rearrangement joins TRBV6-6 to TRBJ1-2, with D unclear. CDR1 is MNHNY, CDR2 SVGAGI, per germline (reference sequence). The V end was cut by 0 bases, the J end by 7 bases, with 15 bases between. This CDR3 is 15 amino acids long. The CDR3 DNA follows: TGTGCCAGCAGTTACTCCTTTGACATTCCCGGTGGCTACACCTTC. Its protein product is CASSYSFDIPGGYTF.

The chain has TRBV4-1 and TRBJ1-1; perhaps TRBD1 as D (5 bases). V dropped 0 bases and J dropped 4 bases, with 15 bases sitting between them. The CDR3 is made up of 16 amino acids. Looked up from germline, CDR1 is MGHRA and CDR2 is YSYEKL. CDR3 sequence (DNA): TGCGCCAGCAGCCAAGAGCAGGGCAGGGTCGGCACTGAAGCTTTCTTT. It is translated as CASSQEQGRVGTEAFF.

The V gene is TRBV19, the J gene TRBJ1-3, with D hard to call. Looked up from germline, CDR1 is LNHDA and CDR2 is SQIVND (reference sequence). Trimming removed 8 bases from V and 2 bases from J, with 7 bases in between. This CDR3 spans 12 amino acids. The CDR3 DNA is TGTGCCAGTGAGGCTACTGGAAACACCATATATTTT. This gives the protein CASEATGNTIYF.